This T cell receptor (beta chain) was sequenced in a study of OX40 agonist ivuxolimab in advanced cancers. The CDR3 totals 15 residues. V lost 2 bases and J lost 7; bases outside the gene matches: 5. CDR1 MNHNY and CDR2 SVGAGI come from the germline V gene (reference sequence). Libraries were prepared by immunoSEQ multiplex PCR; TCRdb keeps only in-frame clonotypes and omits some of them. This repertoire shows fewer than 90,000 clones, about 91% found once; its top ten account for around 0.4%. The cohort excluded patients with autoimmune disease history or systemic immunosuppression. This clonotype was obtained from an adult with an advanced solid tumor such as melanoma, head and neck, liver or kidney cancer. The chain has TRBV6-6 and TRBJ2-1; TRBD1 aligns across 10 bases. The material was CD4+ or CD8+ T cells sorted from blood, obtained in a trial of the OX40 agonist ivuxolimab. The CDR3 bases are TGTGCCAGCAGTTACGGGGGACAGGGGAAGAATGAGCAGTTCTTC. Translation gives CASSYGGQGKNEQFF.